The present T cell receptor beta chain was sequenced within a study of cytomegalovirus exposure and HLA in healthy donors. Findings and limits, study-wide: An analysis was carried out at a later point. It showed that HLA-associated TCR beta chains were more clonally expanded than equally common non-associated chains.

The PCR used 60 Vbeta and 13 Jbeta primers. Data came from immunoSEQ multiplex PCR; TCRdb stores just in-frame clones and leaves some out. This repertoire includes about 130,000 clones. With respect to this clone: As yet, its antigen is unknown.

CDR3 length equals 15 residues. Germline-derived CDR1 and CDR2 are SGHRS and YFSETQ. J was trimmed by 6 bases and V by 3 bases; bases with no gene match: 11. The chain couples TRBV5-1 to TRBJ1-2; 7 bases fit TRBD1. Specimen: PBMCs. The clonotype originates from a young man in good health and CMV-seronegative. The CDR3 spells CASSSYPSGQDGYTF. As DNA, the CDR3 is TGCGCCAGCAGCTCCTATCCGTCCGGACAGGATGGCTACACCTTC.